The clone carrying this TCR beta chain was seen many times. Its specificity is unknown. Preparation of TCR beta libraries was done by quantitative 5'-RACE with molecular barcodes. TCRdb itself ran the 5' RACE reads through MiXCR, one entry per CDR3 protein. This repertoire shows about 140,000 distinct CDR3 sequences, 5.5% to 7.5% found once; its top ten account for around 12%. The data originate from a study of CD8 T cells in ankylosing spondylitis. Findings and limits, study-wide: Some of the motif variants had earlier been found in reactive arthritis patients' fluid and blood.

This CDR3 spans 13 amino acids. Trimming removed 6 bases at V and 8 bases at J, with 14 bases between. This receptor was taken from a female donor with ankylosing spondylitis or in good health (not recorded which). The chain employs TRBV12-3 or TRBV12-4 and TRBJ2-1; no clear D gene. Sequenced material: blood, either unsorted or a sorted T cell fraction (not recorded which). Written as DNA, the CDR3 is TGTGCCAGCAGATATGCTGGGTTGGATGAGCAGTTCTTC. Protein: CASRYAGLDEQFF.